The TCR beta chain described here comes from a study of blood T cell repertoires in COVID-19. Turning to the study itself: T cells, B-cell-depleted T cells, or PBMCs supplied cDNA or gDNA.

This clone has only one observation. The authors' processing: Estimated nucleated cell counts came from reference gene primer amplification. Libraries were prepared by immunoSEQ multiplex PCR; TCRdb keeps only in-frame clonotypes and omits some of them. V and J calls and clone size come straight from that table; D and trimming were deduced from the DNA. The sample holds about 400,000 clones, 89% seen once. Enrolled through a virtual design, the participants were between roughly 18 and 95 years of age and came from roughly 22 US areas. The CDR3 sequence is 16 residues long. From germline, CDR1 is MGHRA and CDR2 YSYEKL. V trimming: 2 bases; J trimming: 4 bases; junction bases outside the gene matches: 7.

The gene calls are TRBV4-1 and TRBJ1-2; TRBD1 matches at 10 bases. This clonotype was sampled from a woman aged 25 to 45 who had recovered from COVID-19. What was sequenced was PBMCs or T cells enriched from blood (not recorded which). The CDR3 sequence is CASSQQQRTGGYGYTF. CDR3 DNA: TGCGCCAGCAGCCAACAACAAAGGACAGGGGGCTATGGCTACACCTTC.